These 11 T cell receptor beta chains were sequenced from one sample in a study of T cells in Graves' hyperthyroidism and ophthalmopathy. The source material, RNA transcripts, was used to amplify TCR beta CDR3 regions. HTBI primers were used for first-round RT-PCR of the TCR CDR3. TCRdb itself ran the multiplex PCR reads through MiXCR, one entry per CDR3 protein. The sample lists about 700,000 distinct CDR3 sequences, about 15% occurring once. The sample comprised blood. All receptors derive from a woman aged 18-35 years with Graves' hyperthyroidism.

This clonotype appeared a few times. This chain connects TRBV24-1 to TRBJ2-6, with D unresolved. Per the germline V gene, CDR1 is KGHDR and CDR2 is SFDVKD. The CDR3 is 16 residues long. V was cut by 9 bases and J by 0 bases, with 14 bases left in between. CDR3 in DNA: TGTGCCACCGGCCCCCAGAGAGACTCTGGGGCCAACGTCCTGACTTTC. Translating it yields CATGPQRDSGANVLTF.

The rearrangement links TRBV7-9 to TRBJ2-2, with 10 bases identical to TRBD1. The J segment lost 5 bases and the V segment lost 6 bases, leaving 6 bases of the junction unmatched. Germline CDR1 is SEHNR and CDR2 is FQNEAQ (reference sequence). The CDR3 is made up of 15 amino acids. The CDR3 DNA reads as TGTGCCAGCAGGTCTGGGACAGGGGATACCGGGGAGCTGTTTTTT. Translating it yields CASRSGTGDTGELFF.

This clonotype was seen ten or more times. The J gene is TRBJ2-3, the V gene TRBV20-1, with unresolved D. The ends were cut back, 1 base at V and 2 bases at J, with 10 bases in the middle. From germline, CDR1 is DFQATT and CDR2 SNEGSKA (reference sequence). The length of the CDR3 is 14 residues. CDR3 in DNA: TGCAGTGCTAGAGTCGTCGGAGTCACAGATACGCAGTATTTT. Protein: CSARVVGVTDTQYF.

This clonotype was detected ten times or more. The chain uses TRBV20-1 and TRBJ2-1; 9 bases line up with TRBD2. The V gene end was trimmed by 5 bases and the J gene end by 7 bases; junction bases not matched to a gene: 3. CDR1 and CDR2 (germline): DFQATT, SNEGSKA (reference sequence). This CDR3 spans 12 amino acids. The CDR3 DNA reads TGCAGTGCTCCGCTAGCGGGGAATGAGCAGTTCTTC. Its translation: CSAPLAGNEQFF.

As to this clonotype: This may stem from a read error, because a much larger clone lies one nucleotide away. This chain links TRBV29-1 with TRBJ2-7, with unresolved D. This CDR3 has 14 amino acids. Trimming took off 7 bases at V and 7 bases at J, with 23 bases between the two ends. In germline, CDR1 is SQVTM, CDR2 ANQGSEA. This chain's CDR3 is CSAAGKLLYNEQYF. The CDR3, as DNA: TGCAGCGCCGCTGGGAAGCTTCTATACAATGAGCAGTACTTC.

The J gene is TRBJ2-2, the V gene TRBV7-2; 8 nucleotides line up with TRBD2. V shed 0 bases, J shed 4 bases, and the junction held 10 bases outside the gene matches. This CDR3 comprises 18 residues. Germline CDR1 is SGHTA and CDR2 is FQGNSA. This CDR3 is CASSLALSGSPSTGELFF. In nucleotides, the CDR3 is TGTGCCAGCAGCTTAGCGTTGAGCGGGAGCCCAAGCACCGGGGAGCTGTTTTTT.

This clonotype was seen just once. This sequence joins TRBV15 and TRBJ2-5; D might be TRBD2 (6 bases). The germline V gene encodes CDR1 LNHNV and CDR2 YYDKDF (reference sequence). The CDR3 spans 14 residues. Trimming pared 0 bases from V and 5 bases from J, leaving 10 bases between. This CDR3 reads CATSRDKGGETQYF. Here the CDR3 DNA reads TGTGCCACCAGCAGAGATAAAGGAGGGGAGACCCAGTACTTC.

This clonotype appeared a few times. A much larger clonotype is one base distant, so this may be a read error. The gene calls are TRBV30 and TRBJ1-2, with D hard to call. Trimming pared 2 bases from V and 0 bases from J, leaving 13 bases between. The CDR3 is 15 amino acids. Germline V CDR1 and CDR2: GTSNPN, SVGIG (reference sequence). For the CDR3, the DNA is TGTGCCTGGAGTTTCGTGCAAACTACTAACTATGGCTACACCTTC. Its protein is CAWSFVQTTNYGYTF.

The chain couples TRBV27 to TRBJ2-7, with 10 positions matching TRBD1. There are 15 residues in the CDR3. V shed 5 bases and J 1 base; nucleotides not matched to a gene: 5. CDR1 is MNHEY and CDR2 is SMNVEV in the germline V gene (reference sequence). The CDR3 coding sequence is TGTGCCAGCAGTCAACGACAGGGGGCTTCCTACGAGCAGTACTTC. This gives the protein CASSQRQGASYEQYF.

On this clonotype itself: It is likely a read error, because the conserved phenylalanine at the end of the CDR3 is missing. The chain couples TRBV30 to TRBJ1-1, with D possibly TRBD1 on 6 matching bases. The V and J ends lost 5 bases and 0 bases respectively, with 10 bases between them. In germline, CDR1 is GTSNPN, CDR2 SVGIG (reference sequence). The CDR3 runs 13 residues. CDR3 protein: CAWDRGLNTEAFS. For the CDR3, the DNA is TGTGCCTGGGATAGGGGGTTGAACACTGAAGCTTTCTCT.

The chain couples TRBV25-1 to TRBJ1-4; 7 bases agree with TRBD1. V was pared by 2 bases and J by 6 bases, with 0 bases of the junction left unmatched. This CDR3 is built from 13 residues. Looked up from germline, CDR1 is MGHDK and CDR2 is SYGVNS. Here the CDR3 DNA reads TGTGCCAGCAGTGAACAGGGGGATGAAAAACTGTTTTTT. Residues: CASSEQGDEKLFF.